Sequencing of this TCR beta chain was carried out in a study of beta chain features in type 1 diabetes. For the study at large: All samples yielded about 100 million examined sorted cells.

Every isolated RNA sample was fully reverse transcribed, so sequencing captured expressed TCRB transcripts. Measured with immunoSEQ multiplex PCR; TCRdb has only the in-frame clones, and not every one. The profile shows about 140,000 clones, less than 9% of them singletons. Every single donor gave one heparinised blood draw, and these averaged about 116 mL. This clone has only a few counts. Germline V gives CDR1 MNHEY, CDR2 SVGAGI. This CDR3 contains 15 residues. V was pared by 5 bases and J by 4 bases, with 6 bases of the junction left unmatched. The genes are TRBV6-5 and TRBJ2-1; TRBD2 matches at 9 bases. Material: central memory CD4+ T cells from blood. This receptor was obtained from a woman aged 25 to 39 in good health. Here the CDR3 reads CASSPLAGKYNEQFF. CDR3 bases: TGTGCCAGCAGTCCACTAGCGGGTAAATACAATGAGCAGTTCTTC.